Described below is a single TCR beta chain sequence and its context. Its specificity is unknown. The data were obtained in a study of Graves' ophthalmopathy and Graves' hyperthyroidism. Researchers took RNA transcripts and amplified TCR beta CDR3 regions from them. The library came from an HTBI-primed first-round RT-PCR and a second-round multiplex PCR. TCRdb independently ran MiXCR on the multiplex PCR reads; one entry per CDR3 protein. The profile covers about 1.2 million distinct CDR3 sequences, with 36% appearing a single time and around 10% taken by the ten largest. General study findings and limits: Clonotypes were expanded in thyroid at above 0.001 frequency, and most also appeared in blood. In separating ophthalmopathy from stable hyperthyroidism, a 13-signature model achieved nearly 90% sensitivity and 81.08% specificity.

Hyperthyroidism was new, under 2 months, in patients aged 18 to 65. Clinicians diagnosed using symptoms, serum thyroxine, TRAb, thyroid ultrasound and orbital computed tomography. Trimming removed 6 bases at V and 3 bases at J, with 27 bases between. Looked up from germline, CDR1 is WNHNN and CDR2 is SYGVQD (reference sequence). This CDR3 is 18 amino acids long. The chain is built from TRBV10-1 and TRBJ2-7, with TRBD2 as a possible D gene (12 bases). The TCR sequence derives from an adult man with Graves' hyperthyroidism. Sequences were obtained from peripheral blood or thyroid tissue (not recorded which). The DNA for the CDR3 is TGCGCCAGCAGGGGACAGGGGGTGACTAGCGGGGGTAACTACGAGCAGTACTTC. Its translation is CASRGQGVTSGGNYEQYF.